These 15 T cell receptor beta chains came from one sample sequenced in a study of control samples from healthy donors and cancer patients. Produced via immunoSEQ multiplex PCR; TCRdb's table is partial and in-frame only. The table includes fewer than 60,000 clones, about 95% detected once. Sequenced: blood. These receptors were obtained from a man between 25 and 39 years old in good health.

The chain joins TRBV6-4 to TRBJ2-5; D could derive from TRBD1 or TRBD2 (7 bases each). From germline, CDR1 is MRHNA and CDR2 SNTAGT. The CDR3 is 13 residues long. The ends were cut back, 4 bases at V and 5 bases at J, with 11 bases in the middle. The DNA for the CDR3 is TGTGCCAGCAGTGTCAGGGGGGGTGAGACCCAGTACTTC. Translating gives CASSVRGGETQYF.

This chain uses TRBV7-8 with TRBJ2-7; 10 nucleotides line up with TRBD1. V dropped 4 bases and J dropped 4; count of bases not matched to a gene: 13. This CDR3 region has 17 residues. Germline lookup yields CDR1 SGHVS and CDR2 FQNEAQ. The CDR3 DNA reads TGTGCCAGCAGCTCACTTTCCGGGACAGGGGAGGGTTACGAGCAGTACTTC. Translating it yields CASSSLSGTGEGYEQYF.

The chain uses TRBV4-3 and TRBJ2-3; D remains ambiguous. In germline, CDR1 is LGHNA, CDR2 YSLEER. The CDR3 has 16 residues. Trimming pared 1 base from V and 2 bases from J, leaving 13 bases between. The CDR3 DNA reads TGCGCCAGCAGCCAAGCCTCTTGGCCTAACACAGATACGCAGTATTTT. This encodes CASSQASWPNTDTQYF.

The chain links TRBV6-5 to TRBJ2-1; 7 bases line up with TRBD1. With V trimmed by 6 bases and J by 7 bases, 9 bases remained unmatched. The CDR3 sequence is 14 residues long. From germline, CDR1 is MNHEY and CDR2 SVGAGI. CDR3 nucleotide sequence: TGTGCCAGCAGCCCCGACAGGGAAGTGAATGAGCAGTTCTTC. Translation: CASSPDREVNEQFF.

The chain has TRBV3-1 (or the pseudogene TRBV3-2) and TRBJ1-6, with unresolved D. V lost 4 bases and J lost 7, with 17 bases in between. The CDR3 is 16 amino acids. The germline gives CDR1 LGHDT, CDR2 YNNKEL (reference sequence). In nucleotides, the CDR3 is TGTGCCAGCAGCCCGAAGCTGCAGACCGTGAATTCACCCCTCCACTTT. This codes for CASSPKLQTVNSPLHF.

The V and J genes are TRBV10-3 and TRBJ1-2, with TRBD1 as a possible D gene (6 bases). Germline CDR1 is ENHRY and CDR2 is SYGVKD. The CDR3 has 13 residues. CDR3 amino acids: CAISRDNNYGYTF. Here the CDR3 DNA reads TGTGCTATATCCCGGGACAACAACTATGGCTACACCTTC.

The V and J genes are TRBV7-2 and TRBJ2-1; 7 positions match TRBD1. Per the germline V gene, CDR1 is SGHTA and CDR2 is FQGNSA. The CDR3 is 16 residues long. J gave up 9 bases and V 5 bases, and 16 bases lay outside the gene matches. CDR3 loop: CASSPQRTGAHGEQFF. Written as DNA, the CDR3 is TGTGCCAGCAGCCCCCAGCGCACAGGGGCGCATGGTGAGCAGTTCTTC.

V gene TRBV27 combines with J gene TRBJ1-4; D gene uncertain. Trimming took 3 bases from V and 3 from J, leaving 17 bases between them. This CDR3 has 17 amino acids. Germline V gene data show CDR1 as MNHEY and CDR2 as SMNVEV (reference sequence). The CDR3 sequence: CASSLRHLGTANEKLFF. The CDR3 nucleotides read TGTGCCAGCAGTTTGAGACATTTAGGAACGGCTAATGAAAAACTGTTTTTT.

The gene calls are TRBV7-3 and TRBJ2-1; 8 bases match TRBD2. The V gene end was trimmed by 5 bases and the J gene end by 7 bases; junction bases not matched to a gene: 7. The CDR3 is 14 amino acids. CDR1 and CDR2 (germline): SGHTA, FQGTGA. The CDR3 protein is CASSPGGAGNEQFF. As DNA, the CDR3 is TGTGCCAGCAGCCCCGGGGGGGCTGGGAATGAGCAGTTCTTC. Full variable domain (missing parts from reference TRBV7-3 and TRBJ2-1): GAGVSQTPSNKVTEKGKYVELRCDPISGHTALYWYRQSLGQGPEFLIYFQGTGAADDSGLPNDRFFAVRPEGSVSTLKIQRTERGDSAVYLCASSPGGAGNEQFFGPGTRLTVL.

This clone was seen just once. The chain links TRBV5-5 to TRBJ2-1, with 10 nucleotides matching TRBD1. This CDR3 is 14 amino acids long. The V and J ends lost 4 bases and 6 bases, in that order; junction bases with no gene match: 4. Germline CDR1 and CDR2: SGHKS and YYEKEE (reference sequence). The CDR3 DNA sequence: TGTGCCAGCAGCCCTCGGACAGGGGGCAATGAGCAGTTCTTC. It yields the protein CASSPRTGGNEQFF.

This clone was seen just once. The V and J genes are TRBV6-6 and TRBJ2-3; possible D gene TRBD2, 6 bases. Germline lookup yields CDR1 MNHNY and CDR2 SVGAGI (reference sequence). The CDR3 length is 13 residues. The V end lost 5 bases, the J end lost 6 bases, and 12 bases lay between the germline ends. The CDR3 DNA sequence: TGTGCCAGCAGTCCACTAGCCACGGATACGCAGTATTTT. Translation gives CASSPLATDTQYF.

The chain's CDR3 is CASSGPGQGYGSVNEQYF. As DNA, the CDR3 is TGTGCCAGTAGTGGTCCGGGACAGGGCTACGGGAGCGTCAACGAGCAGTACTTC. The chain carries TRBV19 and TRBJ2-7; 9 nucleotides line up with TRBD1. CDR3 size: 18 residues. Germline CDR1 LNHDA, CDR2 SQIVND (reference sequence). Unmatched junction bases numbered 19, after V lost 5 bases and J lost 5 bases.

The chain couples TRBV7-2 to TRBJ1-1; TRBD1 is a possible D gene (5 bases). This CDR3 comprises 13 residues. Trimming cost V 0 bases and J 3 bases, with 5 bases left between them. Looked up from germline, CDR1 is SGHTA and CDR2 is FQGNSA. CDR3 sequence reads: CASSLAGDTEAFF. The CDR3 DNA reads as TGTGCCAGCAGCTTAGCGGGGGACACTGAAGCTTTCTTT.

The chain is built from TRBV25-1 and TRBJ2-1; D gene uncertain. V lost 1 base to trimming and J lost 3 bases, with 16 bases between them. Per the germline V gene, CDR1 is MGHDK and CDR2 is SYGVNS. The CDR3 is 17 amino acids. Here the CDR3 reads CASSESWPPEIYNEQFF. CDR3 sequence (DNA): TGTGCCAGCAGTGAATCTTGGCCGCCGGAAATCTACAATGAGCAGTTCTTC.

This clone was seen a handful of times. The chain employs TRBV14 and TRBJ1-1; D not resolved. CDR3 length equals 13 residues. Germline-derived CDR1 and CDR2 are SGHDN and FVKESK. Deletions cut 1 base from V and 0 bases from J, with 3 bases between. CDR3 sequence (DNA): TGTGCCAGCAGCCAAGGGGTGAACACTGAAGCTTTCTTT. Its translation: CASSQGVNTEAFF. The complete variable domain, with remaining parts taken from reference TRBV14 and TRBJ1-1, reads EAGVTQFPSHSVIEKGQTVTLRCDPISGHDNLYWYRRVMGKEIKFLLHFVKESKQDESGMPNNRFLAERTGGTYSTLKVQPAELEDSGVYFCASSQGVNTEAFFGQGTRLTVV.